In its sample, the clone carrying this T cell receptor (beta chain) was seen many times. What it recognizes is unknown. 5'RACE template switching generated TCR cDNA, adding a universal primer site and UMIs. MiXCR, applied by TCRdb to the 5' RACE reads, yields one record per CDR3 protein. In the table there are about 210,000 distinct CDR3 sequences, around 6.7% of which are singletons. This sample is drawn from a study of T cells after yellow fever vaccination. Findings of the study overall: Clones that expanded after primary vaccination mostly reappeared after the booster (nearly 98% CD4, about 91% CD8).

V lost 1 base, J lost 3 bases, and 6 bases stayed unmatched. CDR3 length equals 16 residues. The germline V gene encodes CDR1 SEHNR and CDR2 FQNEAQ (reference sequence). The clonotype comes from a young man who received the YFV17D yellow fever vaccine. The sequencing used CD4+ T cells sorted from PBMCs, collected on the day of the yellow fever booster vaccination. The rearrangement uses TRBV7-9 and TRBJ2-3, with TRBD1 matching over 8 bases. The CDR3 DNA reads as TGTGCCAGCAGCTTAGACGGACAGGGAAAAACAGATACGCAGTATTTT. Translation: CASSLDGQGKTDTQYF.